These 26 T cell receptor beta chains share one sample of origin, sequenced in a study of blood T cell repertoires in COVID-19. The repertoire was sequenced with immunoSEQ multiplex PCR; TCRdb's copy has only in-frame clones and lacks some. The data contain about 45,000 clones, approximately 87% of them singletons. Sample: peripheral blood. Every receptor here comes from a human donor in a cohort sampled during active COVID-19.

The chain couples TRBV28 to TRBJ2-1; 7 bases are shared with TRBD1. V shed 5 bases and J 5 bases; nucleotides not matched to a gene: 9. Per the germline V gene, CDR1 is MDHEN and CDR2 is SYDVKM. The CDR3 has 15 amino acids. Written as DNA, the CDR3 is TGTGCCAGCAGTCACCGGGACAGTTCCCACAATGAGCAGTTCTTC. Translating gives CASSHRDSSHNEQFF.

V is TRBV5-1 and J is TRBJ2-3; 14 bases fit TRBD2. The ends lost 4 bases at V and 2 bases at J; junction bases unmatched: 6. The germline V gene encodes CDR1 SGHRS and CDR2 YFSETQ. This CDR3 is built from 17 residues. The CDR3 is CASSRGLAGDSTDTQYF. The CDR3 DNA is TGCGCCAGCAGCCGGGGACTAGCGGGGGACTCCACAGATACGCAGTATTTT.

This clone has just one count. This chain connects TRBV15 to TRBJ2-7; D may be TRBD2 (5 bases). The CDR3 runs to 14 residues. V was pared by 1 base and J by 5 bases, with 12 bases between. Germline values: CDR1 LNHNV, CDR2 YYDKDF (reference sequence). In DNA form, the CDR3 reads TGTGCCACCAGCAGAGGGGGAGTTCGGGACGAGCAGTACTTC. Amino acid sequence: CATSRGGVRDEQYF.

This rearrangement joins TRBV6-6 to TRBJ1-1; D is uncertain. Germline V gives CDR1 MNHNY, CDR2 SVGAGI (reference sequence). V lost 8 bases and J 4 bases, leaving 8 bases between the germline ends. The CDR3 has 11 residues. CDR3 protein: CASLAGTEAFF. DNA for the CDR3: TGTGCCAGCCTCGCCGGCACTGAAGCTTTCTTT.

This clone turned up a few times. V gene TRBV6-2 or TRBV6-3 combines with J gene TRBJ2-2; the match to TRBD1 covers 7 bases. V trimming: 6 bases; J trimming: 7 bases; junction bases outside the gene matches: 5. The CDR3 loop spans 13 amino acids. Germline V gene data show CDR1 as MNHEY and CDR2 as SVGEGT. This CDR3 reads CASSDRVGGELFF. The CDR3 DNA reads as TGTGCCAGCAGCGACAGGGTTGGCGGGGAGCTGTTTTTT.

The chain recombines TRBV11-3 with TRBJ1-4, with 9 bases that match TRBD1. The trim removed 2 bases at V and 0 bases at J, leaving 4 bases unmatched. The CDR3 consists of 17 residues. Germline CDR1 SGHNT, CDR2 YENEEA. The CDR3 reads CASSLTGQGATNEKLFF. The DNA for the CDR3 is TGTGCCAGCAGCTTAACGGGACAGGGTGCAACTAATGAAAAACTGTTTTTT.

The V gene is TRBV5-1, the J gene TRBJ2-1; 7 bases map to TRBD2. Trimming at V came to 6 bases and at J to 0 bases, leaving 6 bases not matched to a gene. CDR3 size: 15 residues. Germline assignment: CDR1 SGHRS and CDR2 YFSETQ. The CDR3 loop is CASTPSGSSYNEQFF. The CDR3 DNA sequence: TGCGCCAGCACCCCTAGCGGCAGCTCCTACAATGAGCAGTTCTTC.

The chain links TRBV3-1 (or the pseudogene TRBV3-2) to TRBJ1-2, with D possibly TRBD1 on 5 matching bases. V shed 1 base and J shed 2 bases, with 14 bases lying between them. Germline V CDR1 and CDR2: LGHDT, YNNKEL (reference sequence). The CDR3 covers 16 residues. The CDR3 sequence: CASSQVAGGLNYGYTF. The CDR3 DNA reads TGTGCCAGCAGCCAAGTAGCCGGGGGTCTCAACTATGGCTACACCTTC.

This chain's CDR3 is CASRTLSGANVLTF. The CDR3 DNA follows: TGTGCCAGCAGGACACTCTCTGGGGCCAACGTCCTGACTTTC. This chain uses TRBV28 with TRBJ2-6; no reliable D call. Germline CDR1 is MDHEN and CDR2 is SYDVKM. The CDR3 covers 14 residues. V lost 6 bases to trimming and J lost 0 bases, with 6 bases between them.

The V gene is TRBV9, the J gene TRBJ2-1, with D maybe TRBD2 (5 bases). The V end was cut by 4 bases, the J end by 7 bases, with 21 bases between. This CDR3 spans 16 amino acids. CDR1 SGDLS and CDR2 YYNGEE come from the germline V gene. The CDR3 nucleotides read TGTGCCAGCAGCTCGCGGACGGGCCCTCGAGGGAATGAGCAGTTCTTC. Translated: CASSSRTGPRGNEQFF.

This clone was seen once. The rearrangement uses TRBV2 and TRBJ2-5; a possible D gene is TRBD2 (5 bases). Germline CDR1 is SNHLY and CDR2 is FYNNEI. The length of the CDR3 is 14 residues. Trimming removed 7 bases at V and 4 bases at J, with 16 bases between. CDR3 residues: CASTELRVGETQYF. The DNA of the CDR3 is TGTGCCAGCACCGAATTGCGGGTGGGAGAGACCCAGTACTTC. Drawing the rest from reference TRBV2 and TRBJ2-5, the complete variable domain is EPEVTQTPSHQVTQMGQEVILRCVPISNHLYFYWYRQILGQKVEFLVSFYNNEISEKSEIFDDQFSVERPDGSNFTLKIRSTKLEDSAMYFCASTELRVGETQYFGPGTRLLVL.

The rearrangement links TRBV4-1 to TRBJ2-5; 7 bases line up with TRBD2. V shed 2 bases and J 5 bases; nucleotides not matched to a gene: 2. Germline V CDR1 and CDR2: MGHRA, YSYEKL. CDR3 length equals 13 residues. The CDR3 region has the DNA TGCGCCAGCAGCCAATTGGGAGGGGAGACCCAGTACTTC. Protein sequence: CASSQLGGETQYF.

This chain connects TRBV4-1 to TRBJ1-4; D call uncertain. V lost 1 base and J lost 4, with 16 bases in between. The CDR3 loop spans 17 amino acids. CDR1 and CDR2 (germline): MGHRA, YSYEKL. This chain's CDR3 is CASSQVSPGSGNEKLFF. The CDR3 bases are TGCGCCAGCAGCCAAGTCTCCCCCGGGTCGGGTAATGAAAAACTGTTTTTT.

The chain uses TRBV2 and TRBJ1-6, with D possibly being TRBD1 (6 bases). Between the trimmed V and J ends, which lost 4 bases and 6 bases, there was a span of 10 bases. The CDR3 spans 14 residues. In germline, CDR1 is SNHLY, CDR2 FYNNEI. The DNA of the CDR3 is TGTGCCAGCAGTGCACAGGGTGGTAATTCACCCCTCCACTTT. It specifies CASSAQGGNSPLHF.

The V call is TRBV30, the J call TRBJ1-3, with a tentative D call TRBD1 (5 bases). The germline CDR1 and CDR2 sequences are GTSNPN and SVGIG (reference sequence). V was cut by 1 base and J by 11 bases, with 12 bases left in between. CDR3 length: 12 residues. CDR3 nucleotides: TGTGCCTGGAGTGGGGGGGACGGAGCCATATATTTT. Protein sequence: CAWSGGDGAIYF.

This sequence joins TRBV7-9 and TRBJ2-7; 9 nucleotides align to TRBD1. Germline V gene lookup returns CDR1 SEHNR and CDR2 FQNEAQ (reference sequence). This CDR3 is built from 13 residues. Trimming cost V 2 bases and J 6 bases; bases outside gene matches: 2. CDR3 loop: CASSLRTGAEQYF. In nucleotides, the CDR3 is TGTGCCAGCAGCTTAAGGACAGGGGCCGAGCAGTACTTC.

In this sample, this clone turned up once. The chain carries TRBV11-2 and TRBJ2-3; tentatively, D is TRBD2 (6 bases). V was pared by 1 base and J by 1 base, with 9 bases between. Germline CDR1 and CDR2: SGHAT and FQNNGV. The CDR3 contains 15 residues. The CDR3 DNA reads as TGTGCCAGCAGCTTAGTGGGCGGGGGCACAGATACGCAGTATTTT. Translating gives CASSLVGGGTDTQYF.

The V call is TRBV5-1, the J call TRBJ2-3, with 13 positions matching TRBD2. CDR1 SGHRS and CDR2 YFSETQ come from the germline V gene. J was trimmed by 4 bases and V by 4 bases; bases with no gene match: 3. The CDR3 runs 15 residues. CDR3 amino acids: CASSMTSGGSDTQYF. The CDR3 nucleotides read TGCGCCAGCAGCATGACTAGCGGGGGGTCAGATACGCAGTATTTT.

V is TRBV9 and J is TRBJ2-3; TRBD2 matches 15 bases. CDR1 is SGDLS, CDR2 YYNGEE, per germline. This CDR3 region has 19 residues. Unmatched junction bases numbered 7, after V lost 0 bases and J lost 2 bases. CDR3 protein: CASSVATGTSGGYTDTQYF. The CDR3 DNA reads TGTGCCAGCAGCGTAGCTACCGGGACTAGCGGGGGGTACACAGATACGCAGTATTTT.

This rearrangement joins TRBV9 to TRBJ2-5; 9 nucleotides agree with TRBD1. This CDR3 has 14 residues. Germline V gene sequence: CDR1 SGDLS, CDR2 YYNGEE. V shed 4 bases and J 3 bases; nucleotides not matched to a gene: 4. CDR3 sequence reads: CASSPGTGKETQYF. CDR3 in DNA: TGTGCCAGCAGCCCCGGGACAGGGAAAGAGACCCAGTACTTC.

The V call is TRBV6-5, the J call TRBJ2-2, with a possible D match to TRBD1 (5 bases). With 7 bases removed from V and 6 bases from J, the gap between germline ends came to 15 bases. This CDR3 has 14 residues. Germline CDR1 MNHEY, CDR2 SVGAGI. The CDR3 DNA is TGTGCCAGCATGGGGCAGCTCGGCTCCGGGGAGCTGTTTTTT. Residues: CASMGQLGSGELFF.

V and J are TRBV5-1 and TRBJ2-1; 13 nucleotides agree with TRBD2. Looked up from germline, CDR1 is SGHRS and CDR2 is YFSETQ. J gave up 7 bases and V 0 bases, and 4 bases lay outside the gene matches. This CDR3 contains 16 residues. This CDR3 is CASSLALLAGGNEQFF. The CDR3 DNA sequence: TGCGCCAGCAGCTTGGCCTTACTAGCGGGGGGGAATGAGCAGTTCTTC. Together with reference TRBV5-1 and TRBJ2-1, the CDR3 gives the full variable domain: KAGVTQTPRYLIKTRGQQVTLSCSPISGHRSVSWYQQTPGQGLQFLFEYFSETQRNKGNFPGRFSGRQFSNSRSEMNVSTLELGDSALYLCASSLALLAGGNEQFFGPGTRLTVL.

The V gene is TRBV12-5, the J gene TRBJ2-1, with D tentatively TRBD2 (6 bases). The CDR3 has 14 amino acids. Deletions cut 3 bases from V and 5 bases from J, with 11 bases between. CDR1 and CDR2 from the germline V gene are LGHNT and FRNRAP. The CDR3 coding sequence is TGTGCTAGTGGTTTTCTCCCGGGGGACAATGAGCAGTTCTTC. Translation gives CASGFLPGDNEQFF.

The chain has TRBV18 and TRBJ1-2, with D uncertain. CDR3 size: 14 residues. CDR1 is KGHSH and CDR2 is LQKENI in the germline V gene. The V end lost 0 bases, the J end lost 2 bases, and 7 bases lay between the germline ends. As DNA, the CDR3 is TGTGCCAGCTCACCACCGTCCCAGAACTATGGCTACACCTTC. Translation gives CASSPPSQNYGYTF.

The V call is TRBV12-3 or TRBV12-4, the J call TRBJ1-3; TRBD1 might be the D (5 bases). This CDR3 region has 13 residues. The V gene lost 0 bases and the J gene lost 8 bases, with 8 bases spanning the gap. This CDR3 reads CASSLARDDTIYF. For the CDR3, the DNA is TGTGCCAGCAGTTTAGCCAGGGATGACACCATATATTTT.

The chain combines TRBV5-1 with TRBJ1-1; D unclear. The CDR3 covers 16 residues. From germline, CDR1 is SGHRS and CDR2 YFSETQ. The germline V and J ends were trimmed by 4 bases and 1 base, with 17 bases remaining between them. This CDR3 reads CASSPKEDLTNTEAFF. The CDR3 DNA is TGCGCCAGCAGCCCAAAGGAGGACCTGACGAACACTGAAGCTTTCTTT.